The 29 T cell receptor beta chains below all came from one sample that was sequenced in a study of T cell responses to AZD1222 COVID-19 vaccine (dated by TCRdb to about 2021). Receptor libraries were prepared by the immunoSEQ multiplex PCR assay. TCRdb provides this immuneACCESS table in a form limited to in-frame rearrangements. Some clones are lacking; in checked studies, under half of them reflect an unresolved V gene, and why the rest are absent is not known. Here the sample has roughly 170,000 clones; approximately 86% occur a single time. Around 0.5% of the sample is in the top ten clones. Reading the label with the study, this specimen's time point is: baseline before first vaccination. The sample was peripheral blood, taken on day 0 of AZD1222 vaccination. These receptors were collected from an adult in good health.

The chain has TRBV6-2 or TRBV6-3 and TRBJ2-2, with 10 bases identical to TRBD2. The V gene's germline CDR1 is MNHEY and CDR2 SVGEGT. J lost 4 bases, V lost 2 bases, and 1 base had no gene match. This CDR3 is 15 amino acids long. The CDR3 spells CASSYEREGTGELFF. The CDR3, as DNA: TGTGCCAGCAGTTACGAGCGGGAGGGCACCGGGGAGCTGTTTTTT.

This chain links TRBV3-1 (or the pseudogene TRBV3-2) with TRBJ1-5; 7 bases are a match to TRBD1. V shed 5 bases and J 6 bases; nucleotides not matched to a gene: 7. Per the germline V gene, CDR1 is LGHDT and CDR2 is YNNKEL (reference sequence). This CDR3 has 14 residues. The CDR3 nucleotides read TGTGCCAGCAGCATCCGACAGGGCGGTCAGCCCCAGCATTTT. The encoded protein is CASSIRQGGQPQHF.

The chain uses TRBV27 and TRBJ1-5, with 7 bases matching TRBD1. Looked up from germline, CDR1 is MNHEY and CDR2 is SMNVEV (reference sequence). Trimming cost V 6 bases and J 12 bases; bases outside gene matches: 17. The length of the CDR3 is 15 residues. CDR3 DNA sequence: TGTGCCAGCAGCCCCTTCGGGGACAGAAGGAGTCACCAGCATTTT. Protein product: CASSPFGDRRSHQHF.

The chain recombines TRBV12-3 or TRBV12-4 with TRBJ2-7, with TRBD1 matching over 8 bases. This CDR3 spans 13 amino acids. V lost 6 bases and J lost 5; bases outside the gene matches: 6. Written as DNA, the CDR3 is TGTGCCAGCAGATTCGGACAGGGCAACGAGCAGTACTTC. Amino acids: CASRFGQGNEQYF.

This clone was seen a single time. The chain combines TRBV7-8 with TRBJ1-1; D not resolved. The CDR3 extends over 14 amino acids. CDR1 is SGHVS and CDR2 is FQNEAQ in the germline V gene. V was trimmed by 3 bases and J by 4 bases, leaving 12 bases between them. CDR3 in amino acids: CASSLSVGGTEAFF. For the CDR3, the DNA is TGTGCCAGCAGCTTGTCGGTAGGCGGCACTGAAGCTTTCTTT.

V is TRBV7-9 and J is TRBJ1-5; D uncertain. CDR1 and CDR2 from the germline V gene are SEHNR and FQNEAQ (reference sequence). V gave up 2 bases and J gave up 7 bases, with 15 bases separating them. The CDR3 loop spans 15 amino acids. CDR3: CASSLNSVGNQPQHF. The CDR3 region has the DNA TGTGCCAGCAGCTTAAATTCGGTGGGTAACCAGCCCCAGCATTTT.

The chain couples TRBV14 to TRBJ1-2; a possible D gene is TRBD1 (5 bases). V dropped 1 base and J dropped 3 bases, with 18 bases sitting between them. Per the germline V gene, CDR1 is SGHDN and CDR2 is FVKESK. This CDR3 spans 17 amino acids. The CDR3 spells CASSQGLLRGFDYGYTF. The CDR3 DNA is TGTGCCAGCAGCCAAGGCCTTTTGCGGGGGTTTGACTATGGCTACACCTTC.

The chain links TRBV15 to TRBJ2-2; TRBD2 aligns across 13 bases. The CDR3 runs 17 residues. Trimming removed 0 bases from V and 6 bases from J; junction bases left unmatched: 4. In germline, CDR1 is LNHNV, CDR2 YYDKDF (reference sequence). As DNA, the CDR3 is TGTGCCACCAGCAGAGATCTAGGGACTAGCGGGGCCGGGGAGCTGTTTTTT. Encoded protein: CATSRDLGTSGAGELFF.

The chain recombines TRBV19 with TRBJ1-3, with 7 positions matching TRBD1. Trimming at V came to 7 bases and at J to 0 bases, leaving 9 bases not matched to a gene. Germline V gives CDR1 LNHDA, CDR2 SQIVND (reference sequence). The CDR3 consists of 16 residues. This CDR3 reads CASIDRAGYSGNTIYF. CDR3 sequence (DNA): TGTGCCAGTATTGACAGGGCTGGGTACTCTGGAAACACCATATATTTT.

CDR3 in amino acids: CASSYSSGSHNYGYTF. DNA for the CDR3: TGTGCCAGCAGTTACTCGTCCGGGAGCCATAACTATGGCTACACCTTC. The chain carries TRBV6-5 and TRBJ1-2; no reliable D call. This CDR3 contains 16 residues. Germline CDR1 is MNHEY and CDR2 is SVGAGI. V shed 0 bases and J shed 1 base, with 12 bases lying between them.

The chain has TRBV9 and TRBJ1-2; D remains ambiguous. V gave up 6 bases and J gave up 2 bases, with 17 bases separating them. Per germline, CDR1 SGDLS and CDR2 YYNGEE. The CDR3 sequence is 15 residues long. CDR3 in amino acids: CASTARSTRNYGYTF. In DNA, the CDR3 is TGTGCCAGCACTGCGCGATCAACCCGAAACTATGGCTACACCTTC.

CDR3 nucleotides: TGCGCCAGCAGCGCCGGGAACGGGGTCACAGATACGCAGTATTTT. Amino acid sequence: CASSAGNGVTDTQYF. The genes are TRBV5-1 and TRBJ2-3, with a tentative D call TRBD2 (5 bases). V dropped 4 bases and J dropped 2 bases, with 14 bases sitting between them. Germline lookup yields CDR1 SGHRS and CDR2 YFSETQ. The CDR3 runs to 15 residues.

This sequence joins TRBV6-2 or TRBV6-3 and TRBJ2-3, with 12 bases identical to TRBD2. The CDR3 consists of 19 residues. After removal of 6 bases from V and 3 bases from J, the junction contained 16 bases not matched to a gene. Germline values: CDR1 MNHEY, CDR2 SVGEGT. The DNA of the CDR3 is TGTGCCAGCAGCCCCCCGAGACTAGCGGGGGTCGGGGCAACAGATACGCAGTATTTT. Translated: CASSPPRLAGVGATDTQYF.

The V call is TRBV10-1, the J call TRBJ1-1; D is undetermined. There are 13 residues in the CDR3. The germline gives CDR1 WNHNN, CDR2 SYGVQD (reference sequence). V lost 4 bases, J lost 5 bases, and 11 bases lay in between. In DNA, the CDR3 is TGCGCCAGCAGTGTAGGGAGTCGGACTGAAGCTTTCTTT. Protein product: CASSVGSRTEAFF.

V gene TRBV9 combines with J gene TRBJ2-7; 11 bases match TRBD1. The J segment lost 2 bases and the V segment lost 2 bases, leaving 0 bases of the junction unmatched. The germline V gene encodes CDR1 SGDLS and CDR2 YYNGEE. There are 14 residues in the CDR3. CDR3 protein: CASSVGQGAYEQYF. Written as DNA, the CDR3 is TGTGCCAGCAGCGTGGGACAGGGGGCCTACGAGCAGTACTTC.

The chain employs TRBV19 and TRBJ1-2; weak D call: TRBD1 (5 bases). From germline, CDR1 is LNHDA and CDR2 SQIVND (reference sequence). The CDR3 runs 15 residues. Between the trimmed V and J ends, which lost 10 bases and 3 bases, there was a span of 21 bases. CDR3 in amino acids: CATTPGGTTHYGYTF. DNA of the CDR3: TGTGCCACCACCCCCGGGGGGACTACACACTATGGCTACACCTTC.

The rearrangement links TRBV7-9 to TRBJ2-3; possible D gene TRBD2, 5 bases. This CDR3 spans 11 amino acids. Germline loops: CDR1 SEHNR, CDR2 FQNEAQ (reference sequence). Deletions cut 8 bases from V and 11 bases from J, with 14 bases between. CDR3 sequence: CASLGSVEQYF. Here the CDR3 DNA reads TGTGCCAGCCTGGGGAGCGTAGAGCAGTATTTT.

The chain is built from TRBV9 and TRBJ1-6; 10 bases map to TRBD1. With V trimmed by 3 bases and J by 0 bases, 0 bases remained unmatched. Germline V gives CDR1 SGDLS, CDR2 YYNGEE. The CDR3 has 16 amino acids. This CDR3 is CASSGDRGSYNSPLHF. DNA for the CDR3: TGTGCCAGCAGCGGGGACAGGGGCTCCTATAATTCACCCCTCCACTTT.

V gene TRBV12-5 combines with J gene TRBJ1-3; D not certain. CDR3 size: 15 residues. Trimming cost V 2 bases and J 0 bases, with 8 bases left between them. Germline V CDR1 and CDR2: LGHNT, FRNRAP. DNA of the CDR3: TGTGCTAGTGGTTTGTCGGCGGTCTCTGGAAACACCATATATTTT. Its protein product is CASGLSAVSGNTIYF.

The CDR3: CASGRGRAEGYTF. The CDR3 DNA sequence: TGTGCCTCCGGTCGGGGACGGGCTGAGGGCTACACCTTC. This chain connects TRBV12-3 or TRBV12-4 to TRBJ1-2; maybe TRBD1 (5 bases). This CDR3 region has 13 residues. Trimming took 11 bases from V and 8 from J, leaving 21 bases between them.

This clone was counted once. The J gene is TRBJ2-5, the V gene TRBV12-5, with D maybe TRBD1 (6 bases). Germline V gives CDR1 LGHNT, CDR2 FRNRAP. There are 14 residues in the CDR3. V dropped 6 bases and J dropped 3 bases, with 14 bases sitting between them. The CDR3 bases are TGTGCTAGTGGCCCCTGGGCAGGGGAAGAGACCCAGTACTTC. Its translation: CASGPWAGEETQYF. The full variable domain, completed using reference TRBV12-5 and TRBJ2-5, is DARVTQTPRHKVTEMGQEVTMRCQPILGHNTVFWYRQTMMQGLELLAYFRNRAPLDDSGMPKDRFSAEMPDATLATLKIQPSEPRDSAVYFCASGPWAGEETQYFGPGTRLLVL.

The gene calls are TRBV27 and TRBJ2-1; 9 bases align to TRBD2. The CDR3 runs to 15 residues. With V trimmed by 5 bases and J by 2 bases, 4 bases remained unmatched. Per germline, CDR1 MNHEY and CDR2 SMNVEV (reference sequence). Here the CDR3 reads CASSPLAGAYNEQFF. DNA for the CDR3: TGTGCCAGCAGTCCCTTAGCGGGAGCCTACAATGAGCAGTTCTTC.

This clone occurred once. The chain combines TRBV9 with TRBJ2-7, with TRBD2 matching over 16 bases. The CDR3 is 18 amino acids. Germline V gene lookup returns CDR1 SGDLS and CDR2 YYNGEE. Trimming removed 4 bases from V and 6 bases from J; junction bases left unmatched: 13. CDR3 residues: CASSRRGLAGGLSPEQYF. In nucleotides, the CDR3 is TGTGCCAGCAGCAGACGGGGACTAGCGGGAGGGCTCTCCCCCGAGCAGTACTTC.

The chain combines TRBV19 with TRBJ1-1; D call uncertain. The CDR3 is made up of 13 amino acids. The germline V and J ends were trimmed by 4 bases and 0 bases, with 6 bases remaining between them. Germline V gene data show CDR1 as LNHDA and CDR2 as SQIVND (reference sequence). The CDR3 spells CASSTAMNTEAFF. The CDR3 region has the DNA TGTGCCAGTAGTACAGCTATGAACACTGAAGCTTTCTTT. The full variable domain, rest sourced from reference TRBV19 and TRBJ1-1, is DGGITQSPKYLFRKEGQNVTLSCEQNLNHDAMYWYRQDPGQGLRLIYYSQIVNDFQKGDIAEGYSVSREKKESFPLTVTSAQKNPTAFYLCASSTAMNTEAFFGQGTRLTVV.

This clone is a singleton in its sample. This sequence joins TRBV19 and TRBJ2-7, with 7 bases that match TRBD2. The CDR3 length is 14 residues. Trimming removed 3 bases from V and 0 bases from J; junction bases left unmatched: 2. Germline values: CDR1 LNHDA, CDR2 SQIVND (reference sequence). The CDR3 loop is CASSIGGGSYEQYF. The CDR3, as DNA: TGTGCCAGTAGTATCGGCGGGGGCTCCTACGAGCAGTACTTC.

The chain uses TRBV18 and TRBJ1-6; D is unclear. The germline V and J ends were trimmed by 3 bases and 9 bases, with 9 bases remaining between them. This CDR3 contains 13 residues. CDR1 and CDR2 from the germline V gene are KGHSH and LQKENI. CDR3 sequence reads: CASSPAGGSPLHF. DNA of the CDR3: TGTGCCAGCTCACCTGCGGGCGGTTCACCCCTCCACTTT. Together with reference TRBV18 and TRBJ1-6, the CDR3 gives the full variable domain: NAGVMQNPRHLVRRRGQEARLRCSPMKGHSHVYWYRQLPEEGLKFMVYLQKENIIDESGMPKERFSAEFPKEGPSILRIQQVVRGDSAAYFCASSPAGGSPLHFGNGTRLTVT.

The chain joins TRBV27 to TRBJ1-4, with a tentative D call TRBD1 (6 bases). Per the germline V gene, CDR1 is MNHEY and CDR2 is SMNVEV (reference sequence). The ends were cut back, 3 bases at V and 4 bases at J, with 21 bases in the middle. CDR3 length equals 18 residues. Here the CDR3 DNA reads TGTGCCAGCAGTTTCCTACCTCTTGGACAGACTAATAATGAAAAACTGTTTTTT. Encoded protein: CASSFLPLGQTNNEKLFF. Filled out from reference TRBV27 and TRBJ1-4, the complete variable domain reads EAQVTQNPRYLITVTGKKLTVTCSQNMNHEYMSWYRQDPGLGLRQIYYSMNVEVTDKGDVPEGYKVSRKEKRNFPLILESPSPNQTSLYFCASSFLPLGQTNNEKLFFGSGTQLSVL.

CDR3 region: CASLLESSYNSPLHF. The CDR3 region has the DNA TGTGCCAGCCTTCTCGAGAGCTCCTATAATTCACCCCTCCACTTT. The chain couples TRBV6-5 to TRBJ1-6, with D uncertain. This CDR3 spans 15 amino acids. Trimming left V 8 bases short and J 0 bases short, with 11 bases between. Germline V gives CDR1 MNHEY, CDR2 SVGAGI.

The chain uses TRBV3-1 (or the pseudogene TRBV3-2) and TRBJ2-5; D gene unclear. The ends were cut back, 8 bases at V and 6 bases at J, with 7 bases in the middle. This CDR3 has 10 amino acids. The germline gives CDR1 LGHDT, CDR2 YNNKEL (reference sequence). The CDR3 coding sequence is TGTGCCAGCGCGGACCAGACCCAGTACTTC. This sequence encodes CASADQTQYF.